A selection of T cell receptor beta chains follows, all from one sample in a study of T cell responses to AZD1222 COVID-19 vaccine. Repertoires were generated with immunoSEQ multiplex PCR, while TCRdb's copy carries only in-frame clones and drops some. The sample holds about 140,000 clones, around 88% seen once. Sequencing was performed on peripheral blood, taken on day 0 of AZD1222 vaccination. The receptor set was obtained from an adult in good health. CDR3s include the opening cysteine and the closing phenylalanine or tryptophan. The D gene is left open where the match is weak. The listing skips clone size in some rows; elsewhere it reads once, few, many or a size class.

cdr3_length: 19; clone_size: once; j_call: TRBJ2-4; v_call: TRBV15; d_call: .; cdr3_nt: TGTGCCACCAGCCCAGAAGAAGCAGTCAGTTCTCTAGCCAAAAACATTCAGTACTTC; cdr3_aa: CATSPEEAVSSLAKNIQYF
cdr3_length: 13; clone_size: once; j_call: TRBJ2-3; v_call: TRBV5-4; d_call: .; cdr3_nt: TGTGCCAGCAGCTTGGCCCGGGAGAGTACGCAGTATTTT; cdr3_aa: CASSLARESTQYF
cdr3_length: 14; clone_size: .; j_call: TRBJ1-1; v_call: TRBV6-5; d_call: TRBD1; cdr3_nt: TGTGCCAGCAGCCCAGGACAGGCTTGGGCTGAAGCTTTCTTT; cdr3_aa: CASSPGQAWAEAFF
cdr3_length: 16; clone_size: .; j_call: TRBJ2-7; v_call: TRBV4-2; d_call: TRBD2; cdr3_nt: TGTGCCAGCAGCCAAGCGGGGACTAGCGTCGACTACGAGCAGTACTTC; cdr3_aa: CASSQAGTSVDYEQYF
cdr3_length: 16; clone_size: .; j_call: TRBJ2-1; v_call: TRBV7-9; d_call: TRBD2; cdr3_nt: TGTGCCAGCAGCTCGCAAACTAGCGGGAGCTACAATGAGCAGTTCTTC; cdr3_aa: CASSSQTSGSYNEQFF
cdr3_length: 16; clone_size: .; j_call: TRBJ2-1; v_call: TRBV10-3; d_call: .; cdr3_nt: TGTGCCATCAGTGAGTCAAGGGGGAACTCCTACAATGAGCAGTTCTTC; cdr3_aa: CAISESRGNSYNEQFF
cdr3_length: 14; clone_size: .; j_call: TRBJ2-7; v_call: TRBV7-2; d_call: .; cdr3_nt: TGTGCCAGCAGCTCAACCTGGGGGGCCTACGAGCAGTACTTC; cdr3_aa: CASSSTWGAYEQYF
cdr3_length: 17; clone_size: once; j_call: TRBJ2-3; v_call: TRBV4-2; d_call: TRBD2; cdr3_nt: TGTGCCAGCAGCCAAGACATCCCTAGCGGGGGCACAGATACGCAGTATTTT; cdr3_aa: CASSQDIPSGGTDTQYF
cdr3_length: 15; clone_size: .; j_call: TRBJ1-4; v_call: TRBV7-2; d_call: TRBD1; cdr3_nt: TGTGCCAGCAGCTTACGGGGACAGGGAGGGGAAAAACTGTTTTTT; cdr3_aa: CASSLRGQGGEKLFF
cdr3_length: 15; clone_size: .; j_call: TRBJ1-2; v_call: TRBV28; d_call: TRBD1; cdr3_nt: TGTGCCAGCAGTTCCCCGACAGGGATGGGCGGTGGCTACACCTTC; cdr3_aa: CASSSPTGMGGGYTF
cdr3_length: 15; clone_size: .; j_call: TRBJ2-3; v_call: TRBV7-2; d_call: TRBD2; cdr3_nt: TGTGCCAGCAGCTTAGTAAGCGGGGGCACAGATACGCAGTATTTT; cdr3_aa: CASSLVSGGTDTQYF
cdr3_length: 13; clone_size: .; j_call: TRBJ1-2; v_call: TRBV5-1; d_call: .; cdr3_nt: TGCGCCAGCAGCTTTCAGGAATCGTATGGCTACACCTTC; cdr3_aa: CASSFQESYGYTF
cdr3_length: 13; clone_size: .; j_call: TRBJ1-2; v_call: TRBV30; d_call: .; cdr3_nt: TGTGCCTGGAGTGTAGCCACCGTGAATGGCTACACCTTC; cdr3_aa: CAWSVATVNGYTF
cdr3_length: 14; clone_size: .; j_call: TRBJ2-7; v_call: TRBV20-1; d_call: .; cdr3_nt: TGCAGTGCTAGTACTCTAGGGGGTTCCTACGAGCAGTACTTC; cdr3_aa: CSASTLGGSYEQYF
cdr3_length: 11; clone_size: few; j_call: TRBJ2-1; v_call: TRBV4-2; d_call: .; cdr3_nt: TGTGCCAGCAGCCCGCCGGATGAGCAGTTCTTC; cdr3_aa: CASSPPDEQFF
cdr3_length: 17; clone_size: .; j_call: TRBJ1-2; v_call: TRBV28; d_call: .; cdr3_nt: TGTGCCAGCAGTTTAATCGAGGCCAACCAAAGGGGCTATGGCTACACCTTC; cdr3_aa: CASSLIEANQRGYGYTF
cdr3_length: 16; clone_size: .; j_call: TRBJ1-2; v_call: TRBV29-1; d_call: .; cdr3_nt: TGCAGCGTTGTGAAGGTTGGTGGGGTCGAGGACTATGGCTACACCTTC; cdr3_aa: CSVVKVGGVEDYGYTF
cdr3_length: 15; clone_size: .; j_call: TRBJ2-5; v_call: TRBV5-1; d_call: TRBD2; cdr3_nt: TGCGCCAGCAGGGTAGCGGGAGAAGGAGGAGAGACCCAGTACTTC; cdr3_aa: CASRVAGEGGETQYF
cdr3_length: 17; clone_size: few; j_call: TRBJ2-3; v_call: TRBV15; d_call: TRBD2; cdr3_nt: TGTGCCACCAGCAGAGCCGGGAGGGCGTTTGGGGCAGATACGCAGTATTTT; cdr3_aa: CATSRAGRAFGADTQYF
cdr3_length: 16; clone_size: .; j_call: TRBJ2-1; v_call: TRBV4-3; d_call: TRBD1; cdr3_nt: TGCGCCAGCAGCCCGGGTATACAGGGGGATGTAGATGAGCAGTTCTTC; cdr3_aa: CASSPGIQGDVDEQFF
cdr3_length: 14; clone_size: .; j_call: TRBJ2-7; v_call: TRBV24-1; d_call: TRBD2; cdr3_nt: TGTGCCACCCAAGCTCGGGGGGGGGCAAGCGAGCAGTACTTC; cdr3_aa: CATQARGGASEQYF
cdr3_length: 13; clone_size: .; j_call: TRBJ1-4; v_call: TRBV28; d_call: .; cdr3_nt: TGTGCCAGCAGTTTACAGTCTAATGAAAAACTGTTTTTT; cdr3_aa: CASSLQSNEKLFF
cdr3_length: 16; clone_size: few; j_call: TRBJ2-7; v_call: TRBV4-2; d_call: .; cdr3_nt: TGTGCCAGCAGCCCCTCCTTTAGCCAGCTGCCCTACGAGCAGTACTTC; cdr3_aa: CASSPSFSQLPYEQYF
cdr3_length: 14; clone_size: .; j_call: TRBJ2-7; v_call: TRBV6-6; d_call: .; cdr3_nt: TGTGCCAGCAGTTACTTAGCAGGGCTATACGAGCAGTACTTC; cdr3_aa: CASSYLAGLYEQYF
cdr3_length: 14; clone_size: .; j_call: TRBJ2-5; v_call: TRBV5-5; d_call: .; cdr3_nt: TGTGCCAGCAGCTTGGGACCCGCCAGGGAGACCCAGTACTTC; cdr3_aa: CASSLGPARETQYF